This T cell receptor (beta chain) was sequenced during a study of blood T cell repertoires in COVID-19. The wider study: The study drew acute and convalescent COVID-19 samples from the United States, Italy and Spain.

There are 15 residues in the CDR3. Trimming stripped 4 bases from V and 3 bases from J, with 14 bases between. Germline CDR1 and CDR2: SGHRS and YFSETQ. Per the authors' pipeline: Amplification with reference gene primers provided the estimates of nucleated cell counts. Some clones are missing from TCRdb's copy, which holds only in-frame ones; the method was immunoSEQ multiplex PCR. The V and J calls and the clone size are those of that table, but D and trimming were determined from the DNA. The profile shows over 200,000 clones, about 87% of them singletons. This clone was recorded a few times. The sequence came from a man aged 25 to 40 with COVID-19, enrolled during active disease. The source material was peripheral blood. The chain recombines TRBV5-1 with TRBJ1-3; no reliable D call. The CDR3 reads CASSPPLGDGNTIYF. The CDR3 bases are TGCGCCAGCAGCCCGCCCCTGGGAGATGGAAACACCATATATTTT.